One and the same sample provided the 18 T cell receptor beta chains below, sequenced in a study of blood T cell repertoires in COVID-19 (TCRdb year 2020). Libraries were built with the immunoSEQ multiplex PCR assay. What TCRdb holds here is the immuneACCESS table cut down to in-frame rearrangements. Part of the clones is not present; checked against another copy, under half of the missing clones reflect an unresolved V gene, and the others are unexplained. The sample records about 120,000 clones, roughly 89% of which are singletons. Approximately 19% of the sample rests with the top ten. The sequencing input was peripheral blood. The receptors shown here come from a human donor with acute or convalescent COVID-19. The donor label of this sample is uncertain.

The V call is TRBV5-4, the J call TRBJ2-3; no reliable D call. CDR3 length: 16 residues. V lost 0 bases and J lost 2, with 13 bases in between. CDR1 is SGHNT, CDR2 YYREEE, per germline (reference sequence). The CDR3 DNA sequence: TGTGCCAGCAGCTTGGGGGCCCTCCCCCCCACAGATACGCAGTATTTT. This sequence encodes CASSLGALPPTDTQYF.

The chain joins TRBV6-5 to TRBJ2-3, with 12 bases matching TRBD2. This CDR3 comprises 15 residues. From germline, CDR1 is MNHEY and CDR2 SVGAGI. The V segment lost 6 bases and the J segment 2 bases; nucleotides outside the gene matches: 3. The CDR3 region is CASRLAGGLTDTQYF. CDR3 DNA: TGTGCCAGCAGACTAGCGGGGGGCCTCACAGATACGCAGTATTTT.

The chain has TRBV6-2 or TRBV6-3 and TRBJ2-7; 10 bases are shared with TRBD1. The germline gives CDR1 MNHEY, CDR2 SVGEGT. The junction had 6 bases not matched to a gene; V was cut back by 2 bases and J by 5 bases. CDR3 length: 15 residues. The CDR3 reads CASSYRRQGAHEQYF. The CDR3 DNA reads TGTGCCAGCAGTTACCGTCGACAGGGGGCCCACGAGCAGTACTTC.

The genes are TRBV7-2 and TRBJ2-7; D unresolved. V lost 4 bases, J lost 3 bases, and 13 bases lay in between. This CDR3 is 14 amino acids long. CDR1 and CDR2 from the germline V gene are SGHTA and FQGNSA. This CDR3 reads CASSSAPGVYEQYF. CDR3 sequence (DNA): TGTGCCAGCAGCTCGGCTCCAGGCGTCTACGAGCAGTACTTC.

The V and J genes are TRBV6-5 and TRBJ1-1, with unresolved D. With 6 bases removed from V and 4 bases from J, the gap between germline ends came to 9 bases. This CDR3 region has 12 residues. Germline assignment: CDR1 MNHEY and CDR2 SVGAGI. CDR3 DNA sequence: TGTGCCAGCAGGGAGGGAGGCACTGAAGCTTTCTTT. Protein sequence: CASREGGTEAFF.

The V call is TRBV4-2, the J call TRBJ2-6, with D perhaps TRBD2 (7 bases). This CDR3 has 15 residues. CDR1 and CDR2 (germline): LGHNA, YNFKEQ. The germline V and J ends were trimmed by 7 bases and 4 bases, with 14 bases remaining between them. This CDR3 reads CASKGGGPGANVLTF. In DNA form, the CDR3 reads TGTGCCAGCAAGGGGGGAGGGCCCGGGGCCAACGTCCTGACTTTC.

The chain carries TRBV6-2 or TRBV6-3 and TRBJ2-7; the D gene is possibly TRBD2 (6 bases). Trimming cost V 6 bases and J 6 bases, with 12 bases left between them. The CDR3 extends over 12 amino acids. The V gene's germline CDR1 is MNHEY and CDR2 SVGEGT. The chain's CDR3 is CASSPTSSEQYF. The CDR3, as DNA: TGTGCCAGCAGCCCCACTAGCAGCGAGCAGTACTTC.

The rearrangement uses TRBV9 and TRBJ1-5; 10 bases agree with TRBD1. The trim removed 0 bases at V and 6 bases at J, leaving 6 bases unmatched. This CDR3 region has 16 residues. CDR1 is SGDLS, CDR2 YYNGEE, per germline. CDR3: CASSVGGQGLSQPQHF. Here the CDR3 DNA reads TGTGCCAGCAGCGTAGGGGGACAGGGGTTGAGTCAGCCCCAGCATTTT.

The chain couples TRBV18 to TRBJ2-5; D not certain. The CDR3 has 15 residues. Trimming removed 3 bases at V and 0 bases at J, with 11 bases between. The germline V gene has CDR1 KGHSH and CDR2 LQKENI. The CDR3 sequence: CASSPLAEYQETQYF. The CDR3 bases are TGTGCCAGCTCACCCTTAGCTGAGTACCAAGAGACCCAGTACTTC.

The V and J genes are TRBV7-6 and TRBJ2-3; D ambiguous. Deletions cut 1 base from V and 2 bases from J, with 28 bases between. This CDR3 is 21 amino acids long. Per the germline V gene, CDR1 is SGHVS and CDR2 is FNYEAQ. CDR3 bases: TGTGCCAGCAGCTTAGGGGCACCGCGCGCTAAGTGGGCCAGCTACACAGATACGCAGTATTTT. Protein product: CASSLGAPRAKWASYTDTQYF. The whole variable domain, remainder taken from reference TRBV7-6 and TRBJ2-3, is GAGVSQSPRYKVTKRGQDVALRCDPISGHVSLYWYRQALGQGPEFLTYFNYEAQQDKSGLPNDRFSAERPEGSISTLTIQRTEQRDSAMYRCASSLGAPRAKWASYTDTQYFGPGTRLTVL.

This chain joins TRBV7-9 and TRBJ1-1, with D uncertain. The V gene's germline CDR1 is SEHNR and CDR2 FQNEAQ (reference sequence). V was pared by 5 bases and J by 1 base, with 14 bases between. The CDR3 contains 15 residues. In DNA form, the CDR3 reads TGTGCCAGCAGCCCCTCTGGAGGCACGAACACTGAAGCTTTCTTT. It encodes CASSPSGGTNTEAFF.

This clone turned up a few times. This chain links TRBV7-9 with TRBJ2-1, with unresolved D. The CDR3 is made up of 17 amino acids. The V gene lost 0 bases and the J gene lost 0 bases, with 12 bases spanning the gap. The V gene's germline CDR1 is SEHNR and CDR2 FQNEAQ (reference sequence). The CDR3 DNA sequence: TGTGCCAGCAGCTTAGCGGCAGGCTTGAGCTCCTACAATGAGCAGTTCTTC. Translating gives CASSLAAGLSSYNEQFF.

This chain connects TRBV7-2 to TRBJ1-6, with 7 bases identical to TRBD1. V was clipped by 4 bases and J by 8 bases; unmatched bases: 5. CDR3 size: 14 residues. The germline CDR1 and CDR2 sequences are SGHTA and FQGNSA. CDR3 in amino acids: CASSYRGGDSPLHF. The CDR3 bases are TGTGCCAGCAGCTACAGGGGTGGGGATTCACCCCTCCACTTT.

This chain links TRBV7-2 with TRBJ1-6; D may be TRBD1 (5 bases). Per germline, CDR1 SGHTA and CDR2 FQGNSA. The V and J ends lost 1 base and 8 bases respectively, with 15 bases between them. This CDR3 contains 16 residues. Here the CDR3 DNA reads TGTGCCAGCAGCTTAGGTTTCGGGCAGGGTTATTCACCCCTCCACTTT. The encoded protein is CASSLGFGQGYSPLHF.

J is TRBJ2-5 and V is TRBV18; 8 bases align to TRBD2. Germline V CDR1 and CDR2: KGHSH, LQKENI. The CDR3 is 13 amino acids. J was trimmed by 7 bases and V by 3 bases; bases with no gene match: 4. This CDR3 is CASSPVGRGTQYF. The CDR3 coding sequence is TGTGCCAGCTCACCCGTCGGGAGGGGGACCCAGTACTTC. The whole variable domain, filled in from reference TRBV18 and TRBJ2-5, reads NAGVMQNPRHLVRRRGQEARLRCSPMKGHSHVYWYRQLPEEGLKFMVYLQKENIIDESGMPKERFSAEFPKEGPSILRIQQVVRGDSAAYFCASSPVGRGTQYFGPGTRLLVL.

The V and J genes are TRBV5-1 and TRBJ2-1, with D possibly being TRBD2 (6 bases). V lost 4 bases and J lost 4, with 12 bases in between. Looked up from germline, CDR1 is SGHRS and CDR2 is YFSETQ. The CDR3 spans 14 residues. The CDR3 nucleotides are TGCGCCAGCAGCCAAGGGACTTTGTACAATGAGCAGTTCTTC. Amino acid sequence: CASSQGTLYNEQFF. Full variable domain (rest looked up from reference TRBV5-1 and TRBJ2-1): KAGVTQTPRYLIKTRGQQVTLSCSPISGHRSVSWYQQTPGQGLQFLFEYFSETQRNKGNFPGRFSGRQFSNSRSEMNVSTLELGDSALYLCASSQGTLYNEQFFGPGTRLTVL.

The chain employs TRBV6-5 and TRBJ1-1; D call uncertain. Germline CDR1 MNHEY, CDR2 SVGAGI. V shed 2 bases and J shed 2 bases, with 15 bases lying between them. CDR3 length: 16 amino acids. CDR3 in DNA: TGTGCCAGCAGTTACGTAAACGGACTGGTCAACACTGAAGCTTTCTTT. This gives the protein CASSYVNGLVNTEAFF.

This clone was seen a few times. The chain joins TRBV5-4 to TRBJ1-2, with TRBD1 matching 7 bases. With V trimmed by 4 bases and J by 2 bases, 5 bases remained unmatched. Per the germline V gene, CDR1 is SGHNT and CDR2 is YYREEE (reference sequence). This CDR3 contains 14 residues. CDR3 sequence (DNA): TGTGCCAGCAGCCGGCCGACAGGGAACTATGGCTACACCTTC. This codes for CASSRPTGNYGYTF.